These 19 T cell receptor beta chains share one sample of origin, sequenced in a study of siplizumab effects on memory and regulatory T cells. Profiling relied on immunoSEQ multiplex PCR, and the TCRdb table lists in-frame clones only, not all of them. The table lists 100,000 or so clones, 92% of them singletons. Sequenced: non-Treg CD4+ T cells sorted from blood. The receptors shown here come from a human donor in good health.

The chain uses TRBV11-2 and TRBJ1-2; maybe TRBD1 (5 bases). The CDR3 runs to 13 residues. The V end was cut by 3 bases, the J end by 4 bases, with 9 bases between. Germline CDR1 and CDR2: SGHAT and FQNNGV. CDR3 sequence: CASSLGDSYGYTF. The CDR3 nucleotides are TGTGCCAGCAGCTTGGGGGATAGCTATGGCTACACCTTC.

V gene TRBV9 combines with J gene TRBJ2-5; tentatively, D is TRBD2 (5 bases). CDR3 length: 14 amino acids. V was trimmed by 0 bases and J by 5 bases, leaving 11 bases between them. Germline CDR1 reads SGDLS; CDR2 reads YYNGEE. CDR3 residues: CASSVGLAWETQYF. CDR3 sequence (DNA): TGTGCCAGCAGCGTAGGGCTAGCCTGGGAGACCCAGTACTTC.

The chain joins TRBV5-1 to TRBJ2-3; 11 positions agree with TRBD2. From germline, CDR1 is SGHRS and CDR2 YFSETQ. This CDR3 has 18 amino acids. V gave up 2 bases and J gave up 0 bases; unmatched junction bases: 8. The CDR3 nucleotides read TGCGCCAGCAGCTTTCTGACTAGCGGGAACCCCAGCACAGATACGCAGTATTTT. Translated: CASSFLTSGNPSTDTQYF.

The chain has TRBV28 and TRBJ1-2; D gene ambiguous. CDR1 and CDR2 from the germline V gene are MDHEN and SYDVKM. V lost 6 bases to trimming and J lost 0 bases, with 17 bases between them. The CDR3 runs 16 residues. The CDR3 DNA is TGTGCCAGCAGCTCCCTTAGGGCAAGCGCTAACTATGGCTACACCTTC. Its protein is CASSSLRASANYGYTF.

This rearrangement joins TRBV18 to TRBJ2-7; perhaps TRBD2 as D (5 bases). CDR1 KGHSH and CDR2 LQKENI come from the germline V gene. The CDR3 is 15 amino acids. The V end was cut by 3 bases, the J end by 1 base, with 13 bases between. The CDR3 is CASSPTQAASYEQYF. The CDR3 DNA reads TGTGCCAGCTCACCTACCCAAGCGGCTTCCTACGAGCAGTACTTC.

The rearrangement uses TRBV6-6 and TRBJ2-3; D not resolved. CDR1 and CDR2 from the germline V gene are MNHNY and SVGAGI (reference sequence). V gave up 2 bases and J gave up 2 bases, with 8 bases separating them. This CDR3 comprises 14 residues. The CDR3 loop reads CASSYGGFTDTQYF. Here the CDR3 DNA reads TGTGCCAGCAGTTACGGCGGATTCACAGATACGCAGTATTTT.

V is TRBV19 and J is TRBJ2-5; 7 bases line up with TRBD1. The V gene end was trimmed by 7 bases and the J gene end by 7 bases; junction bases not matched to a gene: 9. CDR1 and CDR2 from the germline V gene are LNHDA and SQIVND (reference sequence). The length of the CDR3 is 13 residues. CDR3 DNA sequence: TGTGCCAGTACCCAGGGGGTATCTGGGACCCAGTACTTC. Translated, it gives CASTQGVSGTQYF.

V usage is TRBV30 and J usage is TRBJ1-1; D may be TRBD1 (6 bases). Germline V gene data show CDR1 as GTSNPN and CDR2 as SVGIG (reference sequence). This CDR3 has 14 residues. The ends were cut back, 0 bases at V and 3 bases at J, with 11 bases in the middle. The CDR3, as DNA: TGTGCCTGGAGTGTGGGGGGCCTGGACACTGAAGCTTTCTTT. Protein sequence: CAWSVGGLDTEAFF.

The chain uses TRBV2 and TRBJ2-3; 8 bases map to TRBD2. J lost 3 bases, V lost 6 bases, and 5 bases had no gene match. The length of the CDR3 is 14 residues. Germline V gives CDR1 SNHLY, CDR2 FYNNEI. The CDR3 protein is CASSPSGSTDTQYF. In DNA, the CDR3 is TGTGCCAGCAGCCCCAGCGGGAGTACAGATACGCAGTATTTT.

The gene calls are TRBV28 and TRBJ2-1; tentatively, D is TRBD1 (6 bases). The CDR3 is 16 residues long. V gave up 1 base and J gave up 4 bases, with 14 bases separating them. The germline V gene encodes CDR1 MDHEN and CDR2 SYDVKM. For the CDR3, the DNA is TGTGCCAGCAGTTTATTAAGGCTGAGGGGGTACAATGAGCAGTTCTTC. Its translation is CASSLLRLRGYNEQFF.

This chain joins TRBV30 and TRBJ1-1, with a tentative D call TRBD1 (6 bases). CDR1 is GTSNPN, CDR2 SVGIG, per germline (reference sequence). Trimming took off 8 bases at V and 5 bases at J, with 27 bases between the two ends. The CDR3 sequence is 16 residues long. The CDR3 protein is CASVDKGRGDGTEAFF. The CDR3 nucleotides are TGTGCCAGCGTGGATAAGGGCAGGGGTGATGGGACTGAAGCTTTCTTT. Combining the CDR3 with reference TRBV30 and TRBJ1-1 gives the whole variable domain SQTIHQWPATLVQPVGSPLSLECTVEGTSNPNLYWYRQAAGRGLQLLFYSVGIGQISSEVPQNLSASRPQDRQFILSSKKLLLSDSGFYLCASVDKGRGDGTEAFFGQGTRLTVV.

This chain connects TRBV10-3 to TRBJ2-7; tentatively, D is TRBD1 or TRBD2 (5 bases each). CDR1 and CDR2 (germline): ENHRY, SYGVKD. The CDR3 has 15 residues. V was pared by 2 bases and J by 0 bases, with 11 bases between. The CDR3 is CAISERAGSSYEQYF. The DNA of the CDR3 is TGTGCCATCAGTGAGAGGGCAGGGAGCTCCTACGAGCAGTACTTC.

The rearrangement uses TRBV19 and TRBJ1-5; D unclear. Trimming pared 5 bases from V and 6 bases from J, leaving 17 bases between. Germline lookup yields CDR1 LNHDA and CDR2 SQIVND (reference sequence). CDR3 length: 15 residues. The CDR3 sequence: CASSLQEGSSQPQHF. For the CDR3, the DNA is TGTGCCAGTAGTTTGCAAGAGGGTAGTAGTCAGCCCCAGCATTTT.

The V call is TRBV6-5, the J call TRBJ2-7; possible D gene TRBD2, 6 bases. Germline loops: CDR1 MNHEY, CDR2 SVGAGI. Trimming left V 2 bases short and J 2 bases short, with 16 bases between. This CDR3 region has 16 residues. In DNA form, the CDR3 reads TGTGCCAGCAGTTACCGTGCGGCAGCGGGCACCTACGAGCAGTACTTC. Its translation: CASSYRAAAGTYEQYF.

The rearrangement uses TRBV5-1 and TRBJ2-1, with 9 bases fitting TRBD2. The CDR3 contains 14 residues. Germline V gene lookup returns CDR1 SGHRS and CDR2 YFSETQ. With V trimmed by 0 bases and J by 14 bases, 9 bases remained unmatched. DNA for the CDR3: TGCGCCAGCAGCTTGGCTAGTAGCGGGAGCAGGAAGTTCTTC. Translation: CASSLASSGSRKFF.

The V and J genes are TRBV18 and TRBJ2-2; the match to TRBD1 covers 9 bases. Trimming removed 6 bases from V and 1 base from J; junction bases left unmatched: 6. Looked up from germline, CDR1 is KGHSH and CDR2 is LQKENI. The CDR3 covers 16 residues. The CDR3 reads CASSTPGQGNTGELFF. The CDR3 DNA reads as TGTGCCAGCTCCACCCCGGGACAGGGGAACACCGGGGAGCTGTTTTTT.

The CDR3 protein is CAWSFSNEKLFF. DNA of the CDR3: TGTGCCTGGTCCTTTTCTAATGAAAAACTGTTTTTT. The chain has TRBV30 and TRBJ1-4; D not resolved. The CDR3 length is 12 residues. Trimming took 5 bases from V and 3 from J, leaving 7 bases between them. Germline-derived CDR1 and CDR2 are GTSNPN and SVGIG (reference sequence).

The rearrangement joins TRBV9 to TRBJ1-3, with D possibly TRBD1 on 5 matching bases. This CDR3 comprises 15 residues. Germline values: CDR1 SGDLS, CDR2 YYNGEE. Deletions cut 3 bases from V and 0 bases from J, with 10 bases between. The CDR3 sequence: CASSARVSSGNTIYF. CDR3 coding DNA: TGTGCCAGCAGCGCCAGGGTGAGCTCTGGAAACACCATATATTTT.

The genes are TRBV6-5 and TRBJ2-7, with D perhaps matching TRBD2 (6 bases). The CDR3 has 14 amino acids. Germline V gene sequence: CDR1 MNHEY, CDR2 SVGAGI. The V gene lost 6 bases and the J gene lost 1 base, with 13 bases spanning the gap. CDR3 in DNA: TGTGCCAGCAGACGGGAGTCTATTTCCTACGAGCAGTACTTC. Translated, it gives CASRRESISYEQYF.